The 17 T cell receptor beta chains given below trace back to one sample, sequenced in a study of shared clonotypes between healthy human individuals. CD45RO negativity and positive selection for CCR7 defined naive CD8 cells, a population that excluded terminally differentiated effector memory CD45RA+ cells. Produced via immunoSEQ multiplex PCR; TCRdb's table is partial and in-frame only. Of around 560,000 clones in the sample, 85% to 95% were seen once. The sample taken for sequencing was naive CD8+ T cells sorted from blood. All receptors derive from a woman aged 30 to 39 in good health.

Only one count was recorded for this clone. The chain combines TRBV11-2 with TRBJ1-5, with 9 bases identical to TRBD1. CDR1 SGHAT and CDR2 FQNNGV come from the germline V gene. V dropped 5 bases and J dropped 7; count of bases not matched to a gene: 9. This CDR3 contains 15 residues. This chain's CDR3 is CASSRGTGKGQPQHF. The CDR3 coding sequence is TGTGCCAGCAGCCGGGGGACAGGGAAGGGCCAGCCCCAGCATTTT. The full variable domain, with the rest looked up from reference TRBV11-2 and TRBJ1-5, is EAGVAQSPRYKIIEKRQSVAFWCNPISGHATLYWYQQILGQGPKLLIQFQNNGVVDDSQLPKDRFSAERLKGVDSTLKIQPAKLEDSAVYLCASSRGTGKGQPQHFGDGTRLSIL.

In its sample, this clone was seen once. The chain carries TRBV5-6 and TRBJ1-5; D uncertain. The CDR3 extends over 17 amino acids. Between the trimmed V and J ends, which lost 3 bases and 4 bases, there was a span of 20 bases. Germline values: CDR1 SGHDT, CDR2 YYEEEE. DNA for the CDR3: TGTGCCAGCAGCTCCAGTTCTCTGGGCAGGACTAATCAGCCCCAGCATTTT. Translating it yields CASSSSSLGRTNQPQHF.

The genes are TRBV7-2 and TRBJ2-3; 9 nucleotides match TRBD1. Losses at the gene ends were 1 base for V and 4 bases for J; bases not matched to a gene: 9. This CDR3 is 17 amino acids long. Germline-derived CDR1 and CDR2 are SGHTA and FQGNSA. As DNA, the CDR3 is TGTGCCAGCAGCTTAGGAGGTCGGGACAGGGTGGCAGATACGCAGTATTTT. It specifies CASSLGGRDRVADTQYF.

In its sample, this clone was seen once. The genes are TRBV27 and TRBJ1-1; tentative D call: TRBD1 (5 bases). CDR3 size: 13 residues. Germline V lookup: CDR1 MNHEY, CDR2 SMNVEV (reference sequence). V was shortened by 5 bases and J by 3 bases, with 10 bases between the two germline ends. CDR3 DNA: TGTGCCAGCAGTCAAAAACAGGACACTGAAGCTTTCTTT. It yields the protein CASSQKQDTEAFF.

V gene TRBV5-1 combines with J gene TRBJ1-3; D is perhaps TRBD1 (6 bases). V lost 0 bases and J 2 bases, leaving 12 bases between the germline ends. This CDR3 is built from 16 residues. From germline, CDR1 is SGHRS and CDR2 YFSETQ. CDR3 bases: TGCGCCAGCAGCTTGGGTGGCCCAGGGGCTGGAAACACCATATATTTT. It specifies CASSLGGPGAGNTIYF.

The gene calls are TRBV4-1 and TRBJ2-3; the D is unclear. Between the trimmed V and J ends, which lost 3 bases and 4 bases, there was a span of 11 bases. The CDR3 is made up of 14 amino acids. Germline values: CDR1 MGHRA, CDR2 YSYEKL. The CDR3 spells CASSHPPGPDTQYF. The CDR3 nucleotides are TGCGCCAGCAGCCATCCCCCTGGGCCAGATACGCAGTATTTT.

The CDR3 is CASSSWTAFYGYTF. For the CDR3, the DNA is TGTGCCAGCAGTTCCTGGACAGCGTTCTATGGCTACACCTTC. The chain links TRBV28 to TRBJ1-2; D perhaps matches TRBD1 (6 bases). The CDR3 is 14 residues long. Germline-derived CDR1 and CDR2 are MDHEN and SYDVKM. V lost 4 bases, J lost 4 bases, and 13 bases lay in between.

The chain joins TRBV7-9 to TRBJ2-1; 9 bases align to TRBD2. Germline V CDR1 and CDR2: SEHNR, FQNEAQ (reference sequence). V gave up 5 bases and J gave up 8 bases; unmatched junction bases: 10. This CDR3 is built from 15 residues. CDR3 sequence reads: CASSRPTSGIHEQFF. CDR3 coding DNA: TGTGCCAGCAGCCGCCCGACTAGCGGCATCCATGAGCAGTTCTTC.

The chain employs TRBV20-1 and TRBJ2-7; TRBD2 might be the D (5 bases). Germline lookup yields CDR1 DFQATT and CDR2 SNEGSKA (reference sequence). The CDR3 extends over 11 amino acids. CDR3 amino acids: CSLYGAYEQYF. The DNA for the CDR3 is TGCAGCCTCTACGGGGCCTACGAGCAGTACTTC.

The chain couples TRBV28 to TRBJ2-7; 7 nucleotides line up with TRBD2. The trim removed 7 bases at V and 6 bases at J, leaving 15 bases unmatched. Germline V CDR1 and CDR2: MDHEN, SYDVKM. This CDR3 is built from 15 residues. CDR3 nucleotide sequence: TGTGCCAGCATACTAAAAGCCGGGAGGTCACGCGAGCAGTACTTC. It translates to CASILKAGRSREQYF.

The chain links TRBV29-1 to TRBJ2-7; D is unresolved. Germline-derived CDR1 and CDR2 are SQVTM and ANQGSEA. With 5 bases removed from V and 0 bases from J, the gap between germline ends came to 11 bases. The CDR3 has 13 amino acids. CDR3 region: CSVRRGFSYEQYF. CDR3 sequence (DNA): TGCAGCGTTCGGCGAGGATTCTCCTACGAGCAGTACTTC.

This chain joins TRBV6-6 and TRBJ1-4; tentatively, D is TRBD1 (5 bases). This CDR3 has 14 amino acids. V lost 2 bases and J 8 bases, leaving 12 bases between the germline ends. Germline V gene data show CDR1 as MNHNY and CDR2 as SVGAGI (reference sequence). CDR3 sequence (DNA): TGTGCCAGCAGTTACCCCCGGGACCGGGAAAAACTGTTTTTT. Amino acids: CASSYPRDREKLFF.

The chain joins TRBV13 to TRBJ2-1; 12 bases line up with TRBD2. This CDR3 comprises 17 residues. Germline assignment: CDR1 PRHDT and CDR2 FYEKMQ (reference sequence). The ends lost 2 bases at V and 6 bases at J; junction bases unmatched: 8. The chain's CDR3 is CASSLPTSGRNGNEQFF. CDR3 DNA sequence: TGTGCCAGCAGCTTACCGACTAGCGGGAGAAACGGCAATGAGCAGTTCTTC. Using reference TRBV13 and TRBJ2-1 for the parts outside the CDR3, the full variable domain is AAGVIQSPRHLIKEKRETATLKCYPIPRHDTVYWYQQGPGQDPQFLISFYEKMQSDKGSIPDRFSAQQFSDYHSELNMSSLELGDSALYFCASSLPTSGRNGNEQFFGPGTRLTVL.

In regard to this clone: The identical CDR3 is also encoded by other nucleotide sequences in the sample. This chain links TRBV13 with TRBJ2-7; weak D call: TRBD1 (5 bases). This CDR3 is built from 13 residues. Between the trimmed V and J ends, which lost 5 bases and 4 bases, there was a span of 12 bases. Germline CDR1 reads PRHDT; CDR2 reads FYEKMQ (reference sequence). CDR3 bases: TGTGCCAGCAGCCTCAGGGTTTCTTACGAGCAGTACTTC. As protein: CASSLRVSYEQYF. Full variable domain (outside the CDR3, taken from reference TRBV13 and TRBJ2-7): AAGVIQSPRHLIKEKRETATLKCYPIPRHDTVYWYQQGPGQDPQFLISFYEKMQSDKGSIPDRFSAQQFSDYHSELNMSSLELGDSALYFCASSLRVSYEQYFGPGTRLTVT.

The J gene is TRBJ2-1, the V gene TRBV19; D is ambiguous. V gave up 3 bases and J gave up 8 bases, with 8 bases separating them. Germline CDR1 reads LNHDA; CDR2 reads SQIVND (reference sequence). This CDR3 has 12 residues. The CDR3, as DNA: TGTGCCAGTAGTATTGACGTCGATGAGCAGTTCTTC. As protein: CASSIDVDEQFF.

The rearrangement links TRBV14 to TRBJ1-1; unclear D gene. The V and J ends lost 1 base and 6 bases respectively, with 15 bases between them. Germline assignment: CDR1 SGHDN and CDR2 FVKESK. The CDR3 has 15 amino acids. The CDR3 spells CASSQAPGNGAEAFF. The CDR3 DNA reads TGTGCCAGCAGCCAAGCCCCCGGGAATGGAGCTGAAGCTTTCTTT.

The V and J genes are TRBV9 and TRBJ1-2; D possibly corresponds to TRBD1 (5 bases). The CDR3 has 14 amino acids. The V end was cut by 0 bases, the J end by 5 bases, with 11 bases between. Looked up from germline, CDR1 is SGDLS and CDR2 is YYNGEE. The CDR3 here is CASSVETGGYGYTF. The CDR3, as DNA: TGTGCCAGCAGCGTAGAAACAGGAGGATATGGCTACACCTTC.